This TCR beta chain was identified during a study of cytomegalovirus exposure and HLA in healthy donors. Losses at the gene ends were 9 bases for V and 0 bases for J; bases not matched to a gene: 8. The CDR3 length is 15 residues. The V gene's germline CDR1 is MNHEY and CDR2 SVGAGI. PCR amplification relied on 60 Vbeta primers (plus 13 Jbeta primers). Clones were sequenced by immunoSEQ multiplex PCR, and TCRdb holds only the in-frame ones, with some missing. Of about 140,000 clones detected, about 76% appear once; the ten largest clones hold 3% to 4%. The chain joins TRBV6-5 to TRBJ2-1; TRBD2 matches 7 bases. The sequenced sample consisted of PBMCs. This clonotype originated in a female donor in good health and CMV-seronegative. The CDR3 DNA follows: TGTGCCAGGGGGGAGGGGCAGAGCTCCTACAATGAGCAGTTCTTC. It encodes CARGEGQSSYNEQFF.